One and the same sample provided the 28 T cell receptor beta chains below, sequenced in a study of T cells in Graves' hyperthyroidism and ophthalmopathy (dated by TCRdb to between 2018 and 2021). Library preparation employed multiplex PCR. Sequencing was carried out with an Illumina HiSeq 2000. The TCR beta CDR3 regions were amplified from RNA transcripts. The first round of RT-PCR for the TCR CDR3 was performed with the HTBI primer set and the Qiagen OneStep RT-PCR kit. The public reads were run again by TCRdb, first through fastp at Q25 and then through MiXCR, and only productive beta chains were kept. Every CDR3 protein is listed once, alongside the most common genes and DNA of its rows. Here the sample has around 700,000 distinct CDR3 sequences; roughly a sixth occur a single time. Roughly 17% of the sample belongs to the ten largest clones. The specimen sequenced was blood. The receptor source for this set is a woman aged 45-65 years with Graves' hyperthyroidism that later progressed to Graves' ophthalmopathy.

The chain couples TRBV20-1 to TRBJ1-4; D not resolved. Trimming stripped 0 bases from V and 3 bases from J, with 11 bases between. CDR1 is DFQATT and CDR2 is SNEGSKA in the germline V gene (reference sequence). There are 15 residues in the CDR3. CDR3 region: CSARELGGANEKLFF. CDR3 nucleotide sequence: TGCAGTGCTAGAGAACTTGGTGGAGCTAATGAAAAACTGTTTTTT.

This clonotype showed up many times. This rearrangement joins TRBV3-1 to TRBJ1-6; D possibly corresponds to TRBD1 (5 bases). The V end was cut by 4 bases, the J end by 7 bases, with 11 bases between. Germline V gene sequence: CDR1 LGHDT, CDR2 YNNKEL (reference sequence). This CDR3 has 14 amino acids. CDR3 in amino acids: CASSPGTVNSPLHF. The CDR3 DNA is TGTGCCAGCAGCCCCGGGACTGTAAATTCACCCCTCCACTTT. The full variable domain, completed using reference TRBV3-1 and TRBJ1-6, is DTAVSQTPKYLVTQMGNDKSIKCEQNLGHDTMYWYKQDSKKFLKIMFSYNNKELIINETVPNRFSPKSPDKAHLNLHINSLELGDSAVYFCASSPGTVNSPLHFGNGTRLTVT.

This clonotype showed up many times. This chain uses TRBV7-2 with TRBJ2-5, with 9 bases that match TRBD2. The V and J ends lost 0 bases and 1 base, in that order; junction bases with no gene match: 3. This CDR3 spans 16 amino acids. CDR1 and CDR2 from the germline V gene are SGHTA and FQGNSA. This chain's CDR3 is CASSLAAGGPQETQYF. CDR3 DNA: TGTGCCAGCAGCTTAGCTGCGGGGGGGCCCCAAGAGACCCAGTACTTC.

This clonotype was detected many times. CDR3 nucleotides: TGTGCCAGCAGCTTTCTGATATCTCGGGAGAATGAGCAGTTCTTC. As protein: CASSFLISRENEQFF. The rearrangement joins TRBV11-1 to TRBJ2-1; D possibly corresponds to TRBD2 (6 bases). The CDR3 consists of 15 residues. The ends were cut back, 3 bases at V and 7 bases at J, with 16 bases in the middle. Germline V gene lookup returns CDR1 SGHAT and CDR2 FQDESV (reference sequence).

This clonotype was counted between two and nine times. The V and J genes are TRBV5-1 and TRBJ2-1; the match to TRBD1 covers 10 bases. V was pared by 4 bases and J by 5 bases, with 6 bases of the junction left unmatched. This CDR3 is 15 amino acids long. Per germline, CDR1 SGHRS and CDR2 YFSETQ. CDR3 sequence: CASSQDRGWNNEQFF. For the CDR3, the DNA is TGCGCCAGCAGCCAGGACAGGGGGTGGAACAATGAGCAGTTCTTC.

As concerns this clonotype: A clone one base away is much larger, so this may be a read error. This chain links TRBV11-2 with TRBJ2-5, with 8 bases that match TRBD1. The germline CDR1 and CDR2 sequences are SGHAT and FQNNGV. The CDR3 is made up of 15 amino acids. V lost 7 bases, J lost 2 bases, and 9 bases stayed unmatched. CDR3 sequence reads: CASNGWTGRQETQYF. CDR3 in DNA: TGTGCCAGCAACGGATGGACAGGGAGGCAAGAGACCCAGTACTTC. The full variable domain, in which reference TRBV11-2 and TRBJ2-5 provide the parts outside the CDR3, is EAGVAQSPRYKIIEKRQSVAFWCNPISGHATLYWYQQILGQGPKLLIQFQNNGVVDDSQLPKDRFSAERLKGVDSTLKIQPAKLEDSAVYLCASNGWTGRQETQYFGPGTRLLVL.

This clonotype has a single count. The rearrangement uses TRBV6-1 and TRBJ1-1, with D possibly matching TRBD1 (5 bases). This CDR3 region has 17 residues. Looked up from germline, CDR1 is MNHNS and CDR2 is SASEGT. Trimming took 7 bases from V and 8 from J, leaving 29 bases between them. DNA for the CDR3: TGTGCCAGCAACAGACATACCCTCAGGGCTTGGGCTTTCGAAGCTTTCTTT. The encoded protein is CASNRHTLRAWAFEAFF.

This clonotype was counted at least ten times. V usage is TRBV7-8 and J usage is TRBJ1-2; maybe TRBD1 (5 bases). The germline gives CDR1 SGHVS, CDR2 FQNEAQ. This CDR3 is 15 amino acids long. The ends were cut back, 2 bases at V and 3 bases at J, with 13 bases in the middle. The CDR3 DNA reads as TGTGCCAGCAGCTTAATGGGGCAGACGTACTATGGCTACACCTTC. Translation: CASSLMGQTYYGYTF.

The rearrangement joins TRBV7-2 to TRBJ2-2; TRBD2 is a possible D gene (6 bases). CDR1 and CDR2 from the germline V gene are SGHTA and FQGNSA. The CDR3 is 16 amino acids. V was cut by 1 base and J by 4 bases, with 13 bases left in between. This CDR3 reads CASSLDLGGVTGELFF. In DNA form, the CDR3 reads TGTGCCAGCAGCTTAGATCTGGGGGGAGTCACCGGGGAGCTGTTTTTT. Based on the CDR3 plus reference TRBV7-2 and TRBJ2-2, the full variable domain is GAGVSQSPSNKVTEKGKDVELRCDPISGHTALYWYRQSLGQGLEFLIYFQGNSAPDKSGLPSDRFSAERTGGSVSTLTIQRTQQEDSAVYLCASSLDLGGVTGELFFGEGSRLTVL.

This clonotype was recorded many times. The rearrangement joins TRBV11-2 to TRBJ1-1; D possibly corresponds to TRBD1 (6 bases). This CDR3 has 14 residues. The V end lost 1 base, the J end lost 10 bases, and 16 bases lay between the germline ends. Germline V lookup: CDR1 SGHAT, CDR2 FQNNGV. The CDR3 DNA reads TGTGCCAGCAGCTTAGTAGGGGGGCGCGTTGGAGCTTTCTTT. Its protein is CASSLVGGRVGAFF.

This clonotype was picked up a small number of times. The chain joins TRBV6-1 to TRBJ1-1, with D maybe TRBD1 (5 bases). The germline CDR1 and CDR2 sequences are MNHNS and SASEGT. The V end lost 7 bases, the J end lost 5 bases, and 17 bases lay between the germline ends. The length of the CDR3 is 14 residues. DNA for the CDR3: TGTGCCAGCAATCCCTTGGGGGGAGGTACTGAAGCTTTCTTT. It translates to CASNPLGGGTEAFF.

The chain couples TRBV5-1 to TRBJ2-2; either TRBD1 or TRBD2 may supply D (5 bases each). V lost 5 bases to trimming and J lost 2 bases, with 13 bases between them. Germline CDR1 is SGHRS and CDR2 is YFSETQ. This CDR3 is built from 15 residues. The CDR3 reads CASSWGNGNTGELFF. The CDR3 DNA reads as TGCGCCAGCAGTTGGGGGAATGGAAACACCGGGGAGCTGTTTTTT.

This clonotype showed up just a few times. CDR3 in DNA: TGTGCCAGCAGCTTGGAGGCTGAACCTAATGAAAAACTGTTTTTT. Protein sequence: CASSLEAEPNEKLFF. The rearrangement joins TRBV5-8 to TRBJ1-4; D is unclear. The CDR3 consists of 15 residues. Per the germline V gene, CDR1 is SGHTS and CDR2 is YDEGEE. Trimming took 0 bases from V and 3 from J, leaving 9 bases between them.

The chain employs TRBV3-1 and TRBJ1-5; D is unresolved. From germline, CDR1 is LGHDT and CDR2 YNNKEL (reference sequence). Between the trimmed V and J ends, which lost 0 bases and 1 base, there was a span of 10 bases. The CDR3 is made up of 16 amino acids. Written as DNA, the CDR3 is TGTGCCAGCAGCCAAGATTTGCTAGGGAGCAATCAGCCCCAGCATTTT. Residues: CASSQDLLGSNQPQHF.

The V and J genes are TRBV19 and TRBJ2-2; TRBD1 matches at 8 bases. This CDR3 spans 15 amino acids. CDR1 and CDR2 from the germline V gene are LNHDA and SQIVND (reference sequence). Losses at the gene ends were 8 bases for V and 6 bases for J; bases not matched to a gene: 11. The CDR3 loop is CASRRTGTLSGELFF. The CDR3 coding sequence is TGTGCCAGTCGCCGGACAGGGACGTTATCCGGGGAGCTGTTTTTT.

The genes are TRBV15 and TRBJ2-3; 7 nucleotides match TRBD1. The V and J ends lost 4 bases and 2 bases, in that order; junction bases with no gene match: 3. The CDR3 contains 14 residues. In germline, CDR1 is LNHNV, CDR2 YYDKDF (reference sequence). The CDR3 coding sequence is TGTGCCACCAGCACCAGGGGGATCACAGATACGCAGTATTTT. It codes for CATSTRGITDTQYF.

V and J are TRBV5-1 and TRBJ1-1; D unresolved. CDR3 length: 14 amino acids. CDR1 is SGHRS, CDR2 YFSETQ, per germline. V was clipped by 1 base and J by 0 bases, with 7 bases between them. In DNA form, the CDR3 reads TGCGCCAGCAGCTTGCCGAGACTGAACACTGAAGCTTTCTTT. This translates into CASSLPRLNTEAFF.

This clonotype was seen repeatedly, ten times or more. The V gene is TRBV2, the J gene TRBJ2-3, with D uncertain. V lost 4 bases, J lost 0 bases, and 8 bases lay in between. Germline V gene sequence: CDR1 SNHLY, CDR2 FYNNEI. This CDR3 comprises 14 residues. This chain's CDR3 is CASSAGGSTDTQYF. The CDR3 DNA reads TGTGCCAGCAGTGCAGGCGGCAGCACAGATACGCAGTATTTT.

About this clonotype: A much larger clone differs by one base, so this may be a read error. The rearrangement links TRBV5-1 to TRBJ2-2; 7 positions agree with TRBD2. The CDR3 is 17 residues long. V lost 2 bases and J lost 4; bases outside the gene matches: 11. Germline V gene data show CDR1 as SGHRS and CDR2 as YFSETQ. CDR3 region: CASSLLLGGQSTGELFF. In nucleotides, the CDR3 is TGCGCCAGCAGCTTATTGTTGGGAGGGCAGAGCACCGGGGAGCTGTTTTTT.

This rearrangement joins TRBV6-2 or TRBV6-3 to TRBJ2-5; 7 positions agree with TRBD1. V was pared by 6 bases and J by 8 bases, with 15 bases of the junction left unmatched. There are 15 residues in the CDR3. CDR1 MNHEY and CDR2 SVGEGT come from the germline V gene. CDR3: CASRSTMAGTATQYF. The CDR3 DNA reads as TGTGCCAGCAGATCCACCATGGCCGGGACAGCTACCCAGTACTTC.

This clonotype appeared many times. V is TRBV20-1 and J is TRBJ2-7; 7 bases are shared with TRBD1. The CDR3 is made up of 15 amino acids. Germline loops: CDR1 DFQATT, CDR2 SNEGSKA (reference sequence). Trimming at V came to 0 bases and at J to 7 bases, leaving 12 bases not matched to a gene. The CDR3 loop reads CSARDPQGNNGEQYF. For the CDR3, the DNA is TGCAGTGCTAGAGATCCACAGGGGAATAACGGGGAGCAGTACTTC.

The CDR3 region is CATSQGSGGSANEKLFF. As DNA, the CDR3 is TGTGCCACCAGTCAAGGTTCAGGGGGCTCGGCTAATGAAAAACTGTTTTTT. The V and J genes are TRBV15 and TRBJ1-4; 8 bases are shared with TRBD1. CDR1 and CDR2 (germline): LNHNV, YYDKDF (reference sequence). V was pared by 6 bases and J by 3 bases, with 12 bases of the junction left unmatched. This CDR3 comprises 17 residues.

This clonotype has only a few counts. V usage is TRBV7-2 and J usage is TRBJ2-7, with 9 bases aligning to TRBD1. CDR3 size: 14 residues. The ends lost 4 bases at V and 3 bases at J; junction bases unmatched: 4. Germline V gives CDR1 SGHTA, CDR2 FQGNSA. CDR3 amino acids: CASSSGTGNYEQYF. As DNA, the CDR3 is TGTGCCAGCAGCTCCGGGACAGGGAACTACGAGCAGTACTTC.

In this sample, this clonotype turned up many times. This chain joins TRBV11-2 and TRBJ2-7, with D unresolved. Looked up from germline, CDR1 is SGHAT and CDR2 is FQNNGV. V gave up 4 bases and J gave up 3 bases, with 1 base separating them. The CDR3 has 10 amino acids. The CDR3 loop reads CASSYYEQYF. The CDR3 bases are TGTGCCAGCAGCTACTACGAGCAGTACTTC. Filled out from reference TRBV11-2 and TRBJ2-7, the complete variable domain reads EAGVAQSPRYKIIEKRQSVAFWCNPISGHATLYWYQQILGQGPKLLIQFQNNGVVDDSQLPKDRFSAERLKGVDSTLKIQPAKLEDSAVYLCASSYYEQYFGPGTRLTVT.

This clonotype was recorded a few times. This chain connects TRBV5-1 to TRBJ2-7; a weak D match, TRBD2 (6 bases). Trimming left V 4 bases short and J 7 bases short, with 15 bases between. This CDR3 spans 13 amino acids. Germline V gene lookup returns CDR1 SGHRS and CDR2 YFSETQ. CDR3 residues: CASSPGGVGEQYF. Here the CDR3 DNA reads TGCGCCAGCAGCCCTGGCGGGGTTGGGGAGCAGTACTTC.

This clonotype appeared many times. The chain has TRBV3-1 and TRBJ1-1, with a weak D call TRBD1 (6 bases). Trimming took 7 bases from V and 0 from J, leaving 15 bases between them. Germline V lookup: CDR1 LGHDT, CDR2 YNNKEL (reference sequence). The CDR3 runs 15 residues. CDR3 bases: TGTGCCAGCAAATCCACAGGGTTGATGAACACTGAAGCTTTCTTT. The encoded protein is CASKSTGLMNTEAFF.

This clonotype has ten or more counts. V is TRBV20-1 and J is TRBJ1-1, with D perhaps matching TRBD1 (5 bases). Germline CDR1 and CDR2: DFQATT and SNEGSKA (reference sequence). The germline V and J ends were trimmed by 5 bases and 8 bases, with 12 bases remaining between them. The CDR3 runs 11 residues. CDR3 in DNA: TGCAGTGCTGGGGTGGGGGAAGAAGCTTTCTTT. It codes for CSAGVGEEAFF.

The sample holds many counts of this clonotype. The chain's CDR3 is CASSRTSGGASADTQYF. The CDR3 DNA follows: TGTGCCAGCAGCAGGACTAGCGGGGGGGCGAGCGCAGATACGCAGTATTTT. The rearrangement joins TRBV12-3 or TRBV12-4 to TRBJ2-3; 15 bases agree with TRBD2. V dropped 6 bases and J dropped 4; count of bases not matched to a gene: 8. There are 17 residues in the CDR3.